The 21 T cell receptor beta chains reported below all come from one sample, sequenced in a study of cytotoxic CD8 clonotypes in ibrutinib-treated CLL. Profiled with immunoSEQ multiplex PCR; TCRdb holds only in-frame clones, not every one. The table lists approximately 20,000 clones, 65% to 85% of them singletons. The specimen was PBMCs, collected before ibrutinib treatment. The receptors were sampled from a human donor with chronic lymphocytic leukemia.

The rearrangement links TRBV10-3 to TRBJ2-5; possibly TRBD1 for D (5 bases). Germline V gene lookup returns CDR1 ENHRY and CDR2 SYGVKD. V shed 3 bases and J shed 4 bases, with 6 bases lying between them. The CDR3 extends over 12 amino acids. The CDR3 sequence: CAISDRGETQYF. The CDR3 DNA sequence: TGTGCCATCAGTGATAGGGGAGAGACCCAGTACTTC.

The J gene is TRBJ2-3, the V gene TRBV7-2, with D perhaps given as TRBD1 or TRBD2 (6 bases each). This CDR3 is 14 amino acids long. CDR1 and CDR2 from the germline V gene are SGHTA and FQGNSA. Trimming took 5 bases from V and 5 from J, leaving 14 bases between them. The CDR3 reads CASSANGGKDTQYF. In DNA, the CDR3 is TGTGCCAGCAGCGCTAACGGGGGCAAAGATACGCAGTATTTT.

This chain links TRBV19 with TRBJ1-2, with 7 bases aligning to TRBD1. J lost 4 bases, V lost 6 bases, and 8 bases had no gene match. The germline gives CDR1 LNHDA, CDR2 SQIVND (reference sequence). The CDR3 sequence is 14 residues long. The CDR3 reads CASRTGANVYGYTF. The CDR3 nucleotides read TGTGCCAGTAGAACAGGGGCCAACGTCTATGGCTACACCTTC.

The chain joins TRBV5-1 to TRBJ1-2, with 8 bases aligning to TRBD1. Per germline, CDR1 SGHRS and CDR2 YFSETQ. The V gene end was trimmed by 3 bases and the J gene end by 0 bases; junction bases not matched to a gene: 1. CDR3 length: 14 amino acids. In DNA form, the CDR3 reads TGCGCCAGCAGCTCGGGACAGGCTAACTATGGCTACACCTTC. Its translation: CASSSGQANYGYTF.

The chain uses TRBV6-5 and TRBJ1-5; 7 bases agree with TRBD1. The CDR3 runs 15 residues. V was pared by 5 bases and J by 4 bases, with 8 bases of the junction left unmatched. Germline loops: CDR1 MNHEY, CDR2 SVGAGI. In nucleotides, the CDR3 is TGTGCCAGCAGTGCGGCAGGGGGAGGTAATCAGCCCCAGCATTTT. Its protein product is CASSAAGGGNQPQHF.

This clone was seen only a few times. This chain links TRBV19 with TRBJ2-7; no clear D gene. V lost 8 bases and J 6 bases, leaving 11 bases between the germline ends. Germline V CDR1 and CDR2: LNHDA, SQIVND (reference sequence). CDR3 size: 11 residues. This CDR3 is CASRQAAEQYF. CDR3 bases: TGTGCCAGTCGTCAGGCAGCCGAGCAGTACTTC.

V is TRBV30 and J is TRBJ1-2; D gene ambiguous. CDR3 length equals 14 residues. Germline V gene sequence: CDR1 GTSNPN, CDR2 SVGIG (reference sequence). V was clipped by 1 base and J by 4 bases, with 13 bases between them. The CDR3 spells CAWSGDRRSYGYTF. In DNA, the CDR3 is TGTGCCTGGAGTGGTGATAGGAGAAGCTATGGCTACACCTTC.

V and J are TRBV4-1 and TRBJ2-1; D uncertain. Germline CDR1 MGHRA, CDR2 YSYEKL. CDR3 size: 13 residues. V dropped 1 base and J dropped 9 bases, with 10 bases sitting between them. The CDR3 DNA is TGCGCCAGCAGCCAAGGTGTGGCAGGTGAGCAGTTCTTC. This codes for CASSQGVAGEQFF.

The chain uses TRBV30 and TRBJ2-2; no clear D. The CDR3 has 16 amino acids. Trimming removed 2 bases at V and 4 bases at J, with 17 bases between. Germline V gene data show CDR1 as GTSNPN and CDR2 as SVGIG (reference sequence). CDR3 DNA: TGTGCCTGGAGTTTTTATGGCCTCGTCGGCACCGGGGAGCTGTTTTTT. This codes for CAWSFYGLVGTGELFF.

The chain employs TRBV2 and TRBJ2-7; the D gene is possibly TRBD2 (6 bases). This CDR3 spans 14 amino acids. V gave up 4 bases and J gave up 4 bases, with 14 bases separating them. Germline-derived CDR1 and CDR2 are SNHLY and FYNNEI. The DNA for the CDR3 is TGTGCCAGCAGTGTCGAGGGAGGTAGATACGAGCAGTACTTC. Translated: CASSVEGGRYEQYF. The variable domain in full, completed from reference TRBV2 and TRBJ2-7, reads EPEVTQTPSHQVTQMGQEVILRCVPISNHLYFYWYRQILGQKVEFLVSFYNNEISEKSEIFDDQFSVERPDGSNFTLKIRSTKLEDSAMYFCASSVEGGRYEQYFGPGTRLTVT.

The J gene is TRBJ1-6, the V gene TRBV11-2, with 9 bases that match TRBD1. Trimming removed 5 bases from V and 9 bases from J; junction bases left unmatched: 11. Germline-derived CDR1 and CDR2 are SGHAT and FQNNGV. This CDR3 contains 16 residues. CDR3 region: CASSATGGVFPSPLHF. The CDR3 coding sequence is TGTGCCAGCAGCGCGACAGGGGGTGTTTTCCCTTCACCCCTCCACTTT.

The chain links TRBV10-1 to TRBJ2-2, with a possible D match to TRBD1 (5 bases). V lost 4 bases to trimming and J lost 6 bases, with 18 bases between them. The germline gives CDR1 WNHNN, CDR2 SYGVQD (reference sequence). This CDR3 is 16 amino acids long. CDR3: CASSVFGRDGAGELFF. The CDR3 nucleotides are TGCGCCAGCAGTGTTTTTGGCAGGGATGGCGCCGGGGAGCTGTTTTTT.

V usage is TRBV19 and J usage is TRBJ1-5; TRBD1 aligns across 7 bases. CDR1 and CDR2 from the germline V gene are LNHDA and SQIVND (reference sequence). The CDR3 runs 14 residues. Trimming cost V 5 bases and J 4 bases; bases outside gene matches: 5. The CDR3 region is CASSELTGNQPQHF. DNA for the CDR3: TGTGCCAGTAGTGAATTGACAGGGAATCAGCCCCAGCATTTT. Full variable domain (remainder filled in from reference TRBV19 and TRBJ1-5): DGGITQSPKYLFRKEGQNVTLSCEQNLNHDAMYWYRQDPGQGLRLIYYSQIVNDFQKGDIAEGYSVSREKKESFPLTVTSAQKNPTAFYLCASSELTGNQPQHFGDGTRLSIL.

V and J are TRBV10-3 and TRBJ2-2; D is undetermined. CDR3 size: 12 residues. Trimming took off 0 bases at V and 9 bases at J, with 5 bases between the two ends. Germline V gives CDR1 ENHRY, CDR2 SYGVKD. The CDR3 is CAISESGRELFF. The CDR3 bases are TGTGCCATCAGTGAGTCGGGCCGGGAGCTGTTTTTT.

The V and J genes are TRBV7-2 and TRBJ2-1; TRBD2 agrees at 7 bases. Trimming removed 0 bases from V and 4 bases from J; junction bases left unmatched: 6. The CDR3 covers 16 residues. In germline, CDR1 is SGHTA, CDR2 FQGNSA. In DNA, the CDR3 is TGTGCCAGCAGCTTAGCGGCGTCTAGCGGATACAATGAGCAGTTCTTC. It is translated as CASSLAASSGYNEQFF.

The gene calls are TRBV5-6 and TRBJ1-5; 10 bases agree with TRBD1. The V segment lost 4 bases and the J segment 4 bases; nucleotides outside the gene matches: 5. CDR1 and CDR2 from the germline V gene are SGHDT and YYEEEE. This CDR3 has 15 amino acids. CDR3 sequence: CASSRGTGENQPQHF. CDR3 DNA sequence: TGTGCCAGCAGCCGCGGGACAGGGGAAAATCAGCCCCAGCATTTT.

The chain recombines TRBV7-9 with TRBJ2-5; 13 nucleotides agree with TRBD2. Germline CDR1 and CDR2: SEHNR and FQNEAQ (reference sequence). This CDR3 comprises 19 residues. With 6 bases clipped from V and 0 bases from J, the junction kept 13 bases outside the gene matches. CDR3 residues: CASSRKPPGLAGNQETQYF. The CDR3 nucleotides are TGTGCCAGCAGTCGTAAACCCCCGGGACTAGCGGGGAACCAAGAGACCCAGTACTTC.

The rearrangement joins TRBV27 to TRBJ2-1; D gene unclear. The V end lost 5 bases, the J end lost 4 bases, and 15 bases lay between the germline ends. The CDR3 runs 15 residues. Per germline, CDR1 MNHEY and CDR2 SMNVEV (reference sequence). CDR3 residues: CASSLLDVGYNEQFF. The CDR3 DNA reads TGTGCCAGCAGTCTCCTCGACGTGGGATACAATGAGCAGTTCTTC.

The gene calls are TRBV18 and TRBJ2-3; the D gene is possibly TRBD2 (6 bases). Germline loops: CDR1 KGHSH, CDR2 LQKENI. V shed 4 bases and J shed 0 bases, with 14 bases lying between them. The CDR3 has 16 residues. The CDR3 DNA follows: TGTGCCAGCTCACAAGGTCGGGGAGGAAGCACAGATACGCAGTATTTT. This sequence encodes CASSQGRGGSTDTQYF.

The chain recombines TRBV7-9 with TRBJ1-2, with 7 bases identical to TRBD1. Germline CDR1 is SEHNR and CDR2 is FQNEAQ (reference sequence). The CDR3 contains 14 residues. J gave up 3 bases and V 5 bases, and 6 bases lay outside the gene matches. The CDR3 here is CASSDSRGDYGYTF. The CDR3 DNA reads TGTGCCAGCAGCGACTCCAGGGGGGACTATGGCTACACCTTC.

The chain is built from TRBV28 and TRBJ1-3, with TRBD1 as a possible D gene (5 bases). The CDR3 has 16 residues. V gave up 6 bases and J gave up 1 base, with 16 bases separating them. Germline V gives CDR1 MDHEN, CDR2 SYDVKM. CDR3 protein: CASSPPQGVSGNTIYF. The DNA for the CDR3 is TGTGCCAGCAGCCCACCCCAGGGTGTTTCTGGAAACACCATATATTTT.